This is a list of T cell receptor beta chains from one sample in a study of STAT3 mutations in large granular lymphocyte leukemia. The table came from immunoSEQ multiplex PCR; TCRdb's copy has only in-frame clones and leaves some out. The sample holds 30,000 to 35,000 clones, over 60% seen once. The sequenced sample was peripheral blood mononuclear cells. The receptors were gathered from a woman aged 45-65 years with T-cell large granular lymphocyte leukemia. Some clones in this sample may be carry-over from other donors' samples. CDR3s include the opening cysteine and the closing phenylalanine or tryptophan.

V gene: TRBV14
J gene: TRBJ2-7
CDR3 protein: CASSQVYGSYEQYF

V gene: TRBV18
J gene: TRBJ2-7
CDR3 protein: CASSSRQGGFEQYF

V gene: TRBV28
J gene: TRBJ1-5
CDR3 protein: CASNNYGGTGNNQPQHF

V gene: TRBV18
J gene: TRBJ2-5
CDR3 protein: CASSRRGGFETQYF

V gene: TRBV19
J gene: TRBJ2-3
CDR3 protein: CASSRSGGRRIGTDTQYF

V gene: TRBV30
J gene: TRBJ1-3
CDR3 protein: CAWSGEGRNTIYF

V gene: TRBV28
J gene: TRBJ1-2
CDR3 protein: CASRHGGSHGYTF

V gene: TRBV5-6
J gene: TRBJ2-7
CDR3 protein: CASSLGGEQYF

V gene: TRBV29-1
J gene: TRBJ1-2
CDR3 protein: CSVRQPASGGYTF

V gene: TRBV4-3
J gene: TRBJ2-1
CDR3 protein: CASSQEEPDNEQFF

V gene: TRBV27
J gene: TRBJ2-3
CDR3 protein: CASSRPGGRGSTDTQYF

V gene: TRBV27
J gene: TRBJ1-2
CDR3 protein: CASSPDRGQGYTF

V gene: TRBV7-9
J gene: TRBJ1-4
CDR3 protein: CASVHTGAGEKLFF

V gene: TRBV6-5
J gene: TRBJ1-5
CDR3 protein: CASRPGSSNQPQHF

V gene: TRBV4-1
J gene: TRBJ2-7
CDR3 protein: CASSQDLLGAPDEQYF

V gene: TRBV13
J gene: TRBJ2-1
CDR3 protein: CASGSYNEQFF

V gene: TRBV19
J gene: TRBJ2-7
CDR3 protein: CASSIRERYDEQYF

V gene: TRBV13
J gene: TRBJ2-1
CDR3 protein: CASSHLEGRSYNEQFF

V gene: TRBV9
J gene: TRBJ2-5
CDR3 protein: CASSVDNGGQETQYF

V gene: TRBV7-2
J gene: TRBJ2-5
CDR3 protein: CASSLVATTQETQYF

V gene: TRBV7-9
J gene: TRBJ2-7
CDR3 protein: CASSFGVDSYEQYF

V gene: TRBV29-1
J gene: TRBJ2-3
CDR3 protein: CSVVPGTDTQYF

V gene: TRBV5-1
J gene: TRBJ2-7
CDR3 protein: CASSLVSGSYEQYF

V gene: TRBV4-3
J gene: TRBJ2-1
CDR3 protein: CASSQDLGNEQFF

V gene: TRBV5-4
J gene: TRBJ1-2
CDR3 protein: CASSSGQGIRGYTF

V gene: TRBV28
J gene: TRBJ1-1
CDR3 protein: CASSFPSGLRNTEAFF

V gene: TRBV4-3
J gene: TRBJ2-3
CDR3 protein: CASSQEEGLASTDTQYF

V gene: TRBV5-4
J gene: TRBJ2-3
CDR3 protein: CASSLYGGGDTQYF

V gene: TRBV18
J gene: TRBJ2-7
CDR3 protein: CASSPGYGSYEQYF

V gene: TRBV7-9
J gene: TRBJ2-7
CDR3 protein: CASSLVGQGVYEQYF